The 24 T cell receptor beta chains below were found in one sample sequenced in a study of T cell repertoires in cytomegalovirus infection. TCRdb reanalysed the reads using MiXCR and keeps one entry per CDR3 protein. The sample yields 200,000 or so distinct CDR3 sequences, roughly 19% seen once. The sample was PBMCs. These receptors originate from a human donor in good health (CMV status not recorded). Some clones in this sample may be carry-over from other donors' samples.

This clonotype was seen more than once but under ten times. V usage is TRBV5-1 and J usage is TRBJ2-3; no firm D call. CDR1 and CDR2 (germline): SGHRS, YFSETQ. Trimming took off 4 bases at V and 2 bases at J, with 11 bases between the two ends. The CDR3 runs to 14 residues. The CDR3: CASSPATLTDTQYF. As DNA, the CDR3 is TGCGCCAGCAGCCCGGCCACACTCACAGATACGCAGTATTTT.

This clonotype appeared a few times. The rearrangement links TRBV6-5 to TRBJ1-4, with 10 bases identical to TRBD1. The germline V gene encodes CDR1 MNHEY and CDR2 SVGAGI. The CDR3 totals 14 residues. Unmatched junction bases numbered 6, after V lost 6 bases and J lost 8 bases. CDR3 amino acids: CASRTGTGVEKLFF. CDR3 DNA: TGTGCCAGCAGAACCGGGACAGGGGTCGAAAAACTGTTTTTT.

This clonotype showed up just a few times. V and J are TRBV14 and TRBJ2-7; TRBD1 matches 7 bases. J lost 2 bases, V lost 5 bases, and 6 bases had no gene match. The CDR3 totals 14 residues. Germline CDR1 reads SGHDN; CDR2 reads FVKESK. The CDR3 loop reads CASSDTGTAYEQYF. Here the CDR3 DNA reads TGTGCCAGCAGCGATACCGGGACAGCCTACGAGCAGTACTTC.

The V gene is TRBV4-1, the J gene TRBJ1-5; D call uncertain. The CDR3 is 14 residues long. Trimming removed 1 base at V and 7 bases at J, with 11 bases between. Per the germline V gene, CDR1 is MGHRA and CDR2 is YSYEKL. CDR3 residues: CASSQGGFGQPQHF. CDR3 in DNA: TGCGCCAGCAGCCAAGGAGGGTTTGGGCAGCCCCAGCATTTT.

This clonotype was seen a handful of times. The V and J genes are TRBV6-1 and TRBJ2-5, with D unclear. CDR1 is MNHNS and CDR2 is SASEGT in the germline V gene. CDR3 length: 13 residues. The V and J ends lost 5 bases and 2 bases respectively, with 9 bases between them. The CDR3 sequence: CASSYAGQETQYF. CDR3 in DNA: TGTGCCAGCAGTTATGCAGGACAAGAGACCCAGTACTTC.

This clonotype was seen at least ten times. The genes are TRBV7-2 and TRBJ1-6, with D maybe TRBD1 (5 bases). CDR1 SGHTA and CDR2 FQGNSA come from the germline V gene. V gave up 4 bases and J gave up 12 bases, with 22 bases separating them. The CDR3 length is 16 residues. CDR3: CASSSTWEGQGRPLHF. As DNA, the CDR3 is TGTGCCAGCAGCTCAACCTGGGAGGGCCAGGGTAGACCCCTCCACTTT.

The chain couples TRBV5-1 to TRBJ1-5; D is possibly TRBD1 (5 bases). Trimming removed 4 bases from V and 10 bases from J, with 18 bases in between. Per the germline V gene, CDR1 is SGHRS and CDR2 is YFSETQ. The CDR3 contains 14 residues. The CDR3 nucleotides read TGCGCCAGCAGCCAAGACGGACTGGGACGACCCCAGCATTTT. It is translated as CASSQDGLGRPQHF.

This clonotype was seen at least ten times. This rearrangement joins TRBV6-1 to TRBJ1-6; D perhaps matches TRBD1 (5 bases). The CDR3 has 15 residues. Germline CDR1 is MNHNS and CDR2 is SASEGT. Trimming took 4 bases from V and 8 from J, leaving 15 bases between them. The CDR3 DNA reads TGTGCCAGCAGTGGGGCAGGGTCTAGAGATTCACCCCTCCACTTT. Protein: CASSGAGSRDSPLHF.

This clonotype was found a few times. The CDR3 bases are TGTGCCAGCAGCGACCGGGACGGTCGGGATACGCAGTATTTT. It encodes CASSDRDGRDTQYF. The chain couples TRBV6-8 to TRBJ2-3; D may match TRBD1 or TRBD2 (5 bases each). Trimming took off 6 bases at V and 6 bases at J, with 16 bases between the two ends. The CDR3 totals 14 residues. Germline V gene sequence: CDR1 MNHGY, CDR2 SAAAGT.

This clonotype was seen only a few times. The V call is TRBV5-1, the J call TRBJ2-3; 8 bases align to TRBD1. This CDR3 spans 15 amino acids. V was pared by 4 bases and J by 4 bases, with 8 bases of the junction left unmatched. Germline CDR1 reads SGHRS; CDR2 reads YFSETQ. CDR3 sequence: CASSLQGVPPDTQYF. The CDR3 nucleotides are TGCGCCAGCAGCCTACAGGGGGTCCCCCCAGATACGCAGTATTTT.

The table lists this clonotype with many counts. V gene TRBV7-9 combines with J gene TRBJ2-1; TRBD2 matches 9 bases. The CDR3 is made up of 16 amino acids. Germline V CDR1 and CDR2: SEHNR, FQNEAQ (reference sequence). V trimming: 4 bases; J trimming: 2 bases; junction bases outside the gene matches: 6. This CDR3 reads CASSSRLAAAYNEQFF. DNA of the CDR3: TGTGCCAGCAGCTCACGACTAGCGGCAGCCTACAATGAGCAGTTCTTC.

This chain connects TRBV3-1 to TRBJ1-5; a weak D match, TRBD1 (6 bases). The V and J ends lost 5 bases and 1 base respectively, with 9 bases between them. The CDR3 is 14 amino acids. Per germline, CDR1 LGHDT and CDR2 YNNKEL (reference sequence). The chain's CDR3 is CASSYQGSNQPQHF. The CDR3 DNA sequence: TGTGCCAGCAGCTATCAGGGGAGCAATCAGCCCCAGCATTTT.

This clonotype was observed a few times. This rearrangement joins TRBV6-1 to TRBJ1-1, with 10 bases identical to TRBD1. V lost 6 bases and J lost 3; bases outside the gene matches: 10. This CDR3 contains 16 residues. Per germline, CDR1 MNHNS and CDR2 SASEGT. CDR3 nucleotide sequence: TGTGCCAGCAGCCCTACCTCCGGGACAGGGGACACTGAAGCTTTCTTT. Protein: CASSPTSGTGDTEAFF.

V is TRBV20-1 and J is TRBJ2-5; a weak D match, TRBD2 (5 bases). This CDR3 has 11 amino acids. Germline assignment: CDR1 DFQATT and CDR2 SNEGSKA (reference sequence). With 6 bases removed from V and 5 bases from J, the gap between germline ends came to 10 bases. The CDR3 nucleotides read TGCAGTGCCGGAGGATCCGAGACCCAGTACTTC. Its translation is CSAGGSETQYF.

The genes are TRBV7-9 and TRBJ2-5, with D perhaps being TRBD1 or TRBD2 (7 bases each). Germline loops: CDR1 SEHNR, CDR2 FQNEAQ (reference sequence). The V and J ends lost 5 bases and 3 bases respectively, with 10 bases between them. The CDR3 spans 13 residues. CDR3 sequence (DNA): TGTGCCAGCAGCCAGGGGGGGAAAGAGACCCAGTACTTC. Translating it yields CASSQGGKETQYF. The whole variable domain, filled in from reference TRBV7-9 and TRBJ2-5, reads DTGVSQNPRHKITKRGQNVTFRCDPISEHNRLYWYRQTLGQGPEFLTYFQNEAQLEKSRLLSDRFSAERPKGSFSTLEIQRTEQGDSAMYLCASSQGGKETQYFGPGTRLLVL.

This chain uses TRBV6-2 or TRBV6-3 with TRBJ2-1; 7 nucleotides match TRBD1. CDR1 and CDR2 (germline): MNHEY, SVGEGT. Trimming took 6 bases from V and 9 from J; bases not matched to a gene: 14. CDR3 length: 15 residues. The CDR3 nucleotides are TGTGCCAGCAGCTCAGGGACAGCATGGCTTGGTGAGCAGTTCTTC. Translation gives CASSSGTAWLGEQFF.

In its sample, this clonotype was seen a few times. The chain couples TRBV7-2 to TRBJ1-2; D gene unclear. Trimming left V 5 bases short and J 6 bases short, with 19 bases between. CDR1 is SGHTA and CDR2 is FQGNSA in the germline V gene. This CDR3 contains 15 residues. The CDR3: CASSLEVLTMDGYTF. For the CDR3, the DNA is TGTGCCAGCAGCCTAGAGGTGTTGACAATGGATGGCTACACCTTC.

The genes are TRBV20-1 and TRBJ2-3; no clear D. Germline values: CDR1 DFQATT, CDR2 SNEGSKA (reference sequence). The length of the CDR3 is 14 residues. Trimming pared 0 bases from V and 4 bases from J, leaving 11 bases between. The CDR3 is CSARDITGPDTQYF. For the CDR3, the DNA is TGCAGTGCTAGAGATATTACCGGCCCAGATACGCAGTATTTT.

This clonotype has at least ten counts. This chain's CDR3 is CASSLGLVYEQYF. The CDR3 DNA reads as TGTGCCAGCAGCTTAGGACTAGTCTACGAGCAGTACTTC. The J gene is TRBJ2-7, the V gene TRBV5-8, with 7 bases that match TRBD2. V was clipped by 2 bases and J by 3 bases; unmatched bases: 2. Per germline, CDR1 SGHTS and CDR2 YDEGEE. The CDR3 totals 13 residues.

The chain combines TRBV28 with TRBJ1-5; 7 bases fit TRBD1. Germline V lookup: CDR1 MDHEN, CDR2 SYDVKM. CDR3 length: 15 residues. V trimming: 5 bases; J trimming: 0 bases; junction bases outside the gene matches: 4. CDR3 loop: CASSGTDLSNQPQHF. CDR3 bases: TGTGCCAGCAGTGGGACAGACCTTAGCAATCAGCCCCAGCATTTT.

J is TRBJ2-1 and V is TRBV15, with TRBD1 matching over 7 bases. V was pared by 3 bases and J by 5 bases, with 13 bases of the junction left unmatched. The CDR3 is 17 residues long. From germline, CDR1 is LNHNV and CDR2 YYDKDF (reference sequence). CDR3 DNA sequence: TGTGCCACCAGCAGGTCAACGGGACAGCTAACTAACAATGAGCAGTTCTTC. It specifies CATSRSTGQLTNNEQFF.

Written as DNA, the CDR3 is TGTGCCGCGGGACAACGGAACACTGAAGCTTTCTTT. Protein sequence: CAAGQRNTEAFF. The chain employs TRBV27 and TRBJ1-1, with D possibly TRBD1 on 6 matching bases. CDR3 length: 12 amino acids. Germline values: CDR1 MNHEY, CDR2 SMNVEV (reference sequence). V was pared by 11 bases and J by 1 base, with 11 bases between.

CDR3 nucleotide sequence: TGCGCCAGCAGCTTGGGGGCGGAGGGTCAGCCCCAGCATTTT. It yields the protein CASSLGAEGQPQHF. The chain has TRBV5-1 and TRBJ1-5; no firm D call. The CDR3 is made up of 14 amino acids. V gave up 0 bases and J gave up 6 bases, with 10 bases separating them. Per germline, CDR1 SGHRS and CDR2 YFSETQ.

This clonotype was observed a handful of times. The J gene is TRBJ1-3, the V gene TRBV12-3 or TRBV12-4; 9 bases are a match to TRBD1. With 6 bases clipped from V and 4 bases from J, the junction kept 4 bases outside the gene matches. The CDR3 has 14 residues. The CDR3 sequence is CASRDRGGGNTIYF. CDR3 coding DNA: TGTGCCAGCAGGGACAGGGGAGGCGGAAACACCATATATTTT.